This T cell receptor beta chain is from a study of blood T cells in healthy people across ages. Through a sample-barcoded 5' primer and a J-beta primer mix, a second PCR was run for about 6 to 11 cycles. TCRdb reprocessed the 5' RACE reads via MiXCR and lists one record per CDR3 protein. The sample carries about 830,000 distinct CDR3 sequences, roughly 64% recorded once. Whenever a sample was processed, at least 7 million PBMCs were isolated. The ends were cut back, 0 bases at V and 2 bases at J, with 12 bases in the middle. The V gene's germline CDR1 is SGHAT and CDR2 FQNNGV. There are 16 residues in the CDR3.

This TCR was recovered from a man between 25 and 39 years old in good health. The rearrangement links TRBV11-2 to TRBJ2-3; possibly TRBD1 or TRBD2 for D (5 bases each). The sequencing input was blood. The CDR3 DNA sequence: TGTGCCAGCAGCTTAGATATATCGGGGACCACAGATACGCAGTATTTT. As protein: CASSLDISGTTDTQYF. The variable domain in full, with the rest retrieved from reference TRBV11-2 and TRBJ2-3, is EAGVAQSPRYKIIEKRQSVAFWCNPISGHATLYWYQQILGQGPKLLIQFQNNGVVDDSQLPKDRFSAERLKGVDSTLKIQPAKLEDSAVYLCASSLDISGTTDTQYFGPGTRLTVL.